This T cell receptor (beta chain) was found in a study of beta chain features in type 1 diabetes. What was sequenced were expressed TCRB transcripts, since all of the isolated RNA had been reverse transcribed. The repertoire was sequenced with immunoSEQ multiplex PCR; TCRdb's copy has only in-frame clones and lacks some. Among hundreds of thousands of clones listed, roughly 31% were seen once. This clone was observed a few times. Germline V gene sequence: CDR1 SGHRS, CDR2 YFSETQ. The CDR3 is 16 amino acids. Trimming removed 0 bases from V and 4 bases from J, with 15 bases in between. The origin of this receptor is a man aged 18 to 30 in good health. The chain carries TRBV5-1 and TRBJ2-3; D is possibly TRBD1 (5 bases). The source material was naive CD4+ T cells from blood. The CDR3 region has the DNA TGCGCCAGCAGCTTGGACATAGGGGCCGGGTCAGATACGCAGTATTTT. This encodes CASSLDIGAGSDTQYF.